This T cell receptor (beta chain) was identified in a study of cytomegalovirus exposure and HLA in healthy donors. Study results and limitations: The study flagged 150 to 200 TCR beta chains as cytomegalovirus-associated. Sequencing likely generated an artifact that appeared as a cluster of highly shared sequence variants.

Concerning this clone itself: Its antigen remains unidentified.

With 8 bases removed from V and 0 bases from J, the gap between germline ends came to 9 bases. Germline CDR1 is MNHNY and CDR2 is SVGAGI (reference sequence). This CDR3 has 13 residues. The PCR used 60 Vbeta and 13 Jbeta primers. Measured with immunoSEQ multiplex PCR; TCRdb has only the in-frame clones, and not every one. The sample has approximately 140,000 clones, roughly 90% seen once. The sequencing input was PBMCs. V gene TRBV6-6 combines with J gene TRBJ2-3, with a tentative D call TRBD2 (5 bases). The TCR sequence derives from a woman aged 35 to 49 in good health and CMV-seronegative. The DNA for the CDR3 is TGTGCCAGCCAGGAGGTGAGCACAGATACGCAGTATTTT. Encoded protein: CASQEVSTDTQYF.